The present T cell receptor beta chain was sequenced within a study of blood T cells in healthy people across ages. Per the germline V gene, CDR1 is SGHNT and CDR2 is YYREEE (reference sequence). The CDR3 sequence is 16 residues long. The ends were cut back, 4 bases at V and 1 base at J, with 15 bases in the middle. A second PCR, run for about 6 to 11 cycles, used a sample-barcoded 5' primer plus a J-beta primer mix. TCRdb re-called the 5' RACE reads through MiXCR, storing one row per CDR3 protein. The sample holds around 1.5 million distinct CDR3 sequences, almost 60% seen once. The sequenced material came from blood. The V gene is TRBV5-4, the J gene TRBJ2-4; maybe TRBD1 (7 bases). The TCR comes from a man between 18 and 29 years old in good health. The chain's CDR3 is CASSPEGADAKNIQYF. CDR3 sequence (DNA): TGTGCCAGCAGCCCGGAGGGGGCCGACGCCAAAAACATTCAGTACTTC.